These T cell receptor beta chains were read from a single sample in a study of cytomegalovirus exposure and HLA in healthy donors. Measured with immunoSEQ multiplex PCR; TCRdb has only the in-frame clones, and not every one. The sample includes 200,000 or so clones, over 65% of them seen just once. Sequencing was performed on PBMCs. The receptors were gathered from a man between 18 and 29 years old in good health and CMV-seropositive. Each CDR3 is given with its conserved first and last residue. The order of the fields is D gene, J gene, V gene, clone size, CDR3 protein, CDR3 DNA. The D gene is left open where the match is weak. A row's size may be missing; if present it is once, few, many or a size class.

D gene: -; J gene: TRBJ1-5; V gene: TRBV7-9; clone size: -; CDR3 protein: CASSTEGNQPQHF; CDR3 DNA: TGTGCCAGCAGCACCGAGGGCAATCAGCCCCAGCATTTT
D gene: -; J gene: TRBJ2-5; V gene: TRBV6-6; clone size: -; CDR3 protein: CASSATSRKTQYF; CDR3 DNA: TGTGCCAGCAGTGCGACTAGTCGAAAGACCCAGTACTTC
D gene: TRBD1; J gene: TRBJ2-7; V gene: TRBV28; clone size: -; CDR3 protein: CASRLGQGQQYF; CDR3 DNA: TGTGCCAGCAGACTCGGACAGGGCCAGCAGTACTTC
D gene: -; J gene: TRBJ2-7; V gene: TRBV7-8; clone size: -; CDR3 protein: CASSRGDTDYEQYF; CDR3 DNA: TGTGCCAGCAGCAGAGGGGACACAGACTACGAGCAGTACTTC
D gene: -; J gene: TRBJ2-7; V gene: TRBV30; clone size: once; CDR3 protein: CAWSDSYEQYF; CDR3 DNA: TGTGCCTGGAGTGACAGCTACGAGCAGTACTTC
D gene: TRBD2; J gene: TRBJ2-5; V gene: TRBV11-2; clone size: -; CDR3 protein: CASSWTSGRTKETQYF; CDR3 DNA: TGTGCCAGCAGCTGGACTAGCGGGAGGACTAAAGAGACCCAGTACTTC
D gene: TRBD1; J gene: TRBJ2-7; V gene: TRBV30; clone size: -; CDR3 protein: CAWSVAGTGPYEQYF; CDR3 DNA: TGTGCCTGGAGTGTTGCGGGGACAGGACCCTACGAGCAGTACTTC
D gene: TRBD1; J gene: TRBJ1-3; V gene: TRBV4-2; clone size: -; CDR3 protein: CASSRSGTAGNTIYF; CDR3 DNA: TGTGCCAGCAGCCGGTCCGGGACAGCTGGAAACACCATATATTTT
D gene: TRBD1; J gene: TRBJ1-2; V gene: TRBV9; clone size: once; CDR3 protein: CASSAGTAANYGYTF; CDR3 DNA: TGTGCCAGCAGCGCCGGGACAGCTGCTAACTATGGCTACACCTTC
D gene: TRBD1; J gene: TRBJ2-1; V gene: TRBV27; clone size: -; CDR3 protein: CASRLGTGVYNEQFF; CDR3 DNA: TGTGCCAGCCGACTAGGGACAGGGGTCTACAATGAGCAGTTCTTC
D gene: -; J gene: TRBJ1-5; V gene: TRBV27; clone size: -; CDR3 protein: CASKTGRDQPQHF; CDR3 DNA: TGTGCCAGCAAAACAGGGAGGGATCAGCCCCAGCATTTT
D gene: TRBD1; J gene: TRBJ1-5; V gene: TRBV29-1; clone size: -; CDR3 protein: CSVASGQRDQPQHF; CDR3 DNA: TGCAGCGTTGCCTCGGGACAGCGGGATCAGCCCCAGCATTTT
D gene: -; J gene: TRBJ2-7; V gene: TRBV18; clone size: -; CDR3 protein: CASTETGSYEQYF; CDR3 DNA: TGTGCCAGCACAGAGACAGGCTCCTACGAGCAGTACTTC
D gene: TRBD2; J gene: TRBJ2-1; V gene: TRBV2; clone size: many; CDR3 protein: CASTRLAGGNEQFF; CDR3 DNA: TGTGCCAGCACCCGACTAGCGGGAGGCAATGAGCAGTTCTTC
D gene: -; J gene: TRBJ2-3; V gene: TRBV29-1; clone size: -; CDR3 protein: CSVEFWVRGTDTQYF; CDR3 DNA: TGCAGCGTTGAATTCTGGGTCAGGGGCACAGATACGCAGTATTTT